This TCR beta chain was recovered during a study of CD8 T cells in Susac syndrome. This CDR3 spans 14 amino acids. Trimming cost V 4 bases and J 3 bases; bases outside gene matches: 5. Germline assignment: CDR1 SGDLS and CDR2 YYNGEE. Random-hexamer reverse transcription was applied to about 0.45 to 1 ug RNA. TCRdb re-derived calls from the immunoSEQ multiplex PCR reads in MiXCR, one entry per CDR3 protein. Of some 200,000 distinct CDR3 sequences in the sample, roughly 96% were seen once. The J gene is TRBJ2-7, the V gene TRBV9; 9 positions match TRBD1. The TCR originated in a human donor with multiple sclerosis. Sequencing input: CD4+ T cells from PBMCs. CDR3 coding DNA: TGTGCCAGCAGCCCACGGGACAGGGACTACGAGCAGTACTTC. Translation: CASSPRDRDYEQYF.